What follows are 6 T cell receptor beta chains derived from one specimen sequenced in a study of blood T cell repertoires in COVID-19. The method was immunoSEQ multiplex PCR; TCRdb's version includes in-frame clones alone and lacks a portion of them. This table holds around 140,000 clones, 84% found once. Specimen: peripheral blood. The receptors were gathered from a man between 60 and 70 years old with acute or convalescent COVID-19.

The chain links TRBV11-1 to TRBJ2-7; D perhaps matches TRBD2 (6 bases). Germline-derived CDR1 and CDR2 are SGHAT and FQDESV (reference sequence). Trimming took 8 bases from V and 5 from J, leaving 22 bases between them. The CDR3 contains 15 residues. The CDR3 loop reads CASRPVGGSVDEQYF. The CDR3 DNA reads as TGTGCCAGCCGCCCCGTCGGGGGTAGTGTGGACGAGCAGTACTTC.

This clone was counted only a few times. V usage is TRBV5-6 and J usage is TRBJ2-2, with 16 bases identical to TRBD2. The germline V gene encodes CDR1 SGHDT and CDR2 YYEEEE. The CDR3 covers 17 residues. Unmatched junction bases numbered 4, after V lost 4 bases and J lost 4 bases. This CDR3 reads CASSAGLAGGGTGELFF. CDR3 sequence (DNA): TGTGCCAGCAGCGCGGGACTAGCGGGAGGGGGCACCGGGGAGCTGTTTTTT.

The chain combines TRBV5-1 with TRBJ2-5; 8 bases are a match to TRBD2. With 7 bases clipped from V and 1 base from J, the junction kept 6 bases outside the gene matches. CDR1 is SGHRS and CDR2 is YFSETQ in the germline V gene. This CDR3 spans 14 amino acids. The CDR3 sequence is CASAQSGGQETQYF. CDR3 DNA sequence: TGCGCCAGCGCTCAAAGCGGGGGCCAAGAGACCCAGTACTTC.

The rearrangement links TRBV27 to TRBJ1-1; D gene uncertain. CDR1 is MNHEY, CDR2 SMNVEV, per germline (reference sequence). V was trimmed by 8 bases and J by 4 bases, leaving 8 bases between them. The CDR3 runs to 11 residues. The CDR3 nucleotides are TGTGCCAGCCTGGGCGTCACTGAAGCTTTCTTT. This translates into CASLGVTEAFF.

CDR3 protein: CASSARDRDYGYTF. The DNA of the CDR3 is TGTGCCAGCAGCGCCAGGGACAGGGACTATGGCTACACCTTC. The genes are TRBV3-1 (or the pseudogene TRBV3-2) and TRBJ1-2; 9 nucleotides align to TRBD1. V dropped 5 bases and J dropped 3; count of bases not matched to a gene: 4. The CDR3 sequence is 14 residues long. The germline V gene encodes CDR1 LGHDT and CDR2 YNNKEL (reference sequence).

This rearrangement joins TRBV7-2 to TRBJ1-2; D uncertain. Germline CDR1 SGHTA, CDR2 FQGNSA. This CDR3 region has 14 residues. V was clipped by 0 bases and J by 8 bases, with 13 bases between them. DNA of the CDR3: TGTGCCAGCAGCTTAGCTGACACGGCCAAAGGCTACACCTTC. Encoded protein: CASSLADTAKGYTF.